The 17 T cell receptor beta chains listed next were all sequenced from one sample in a study of shared clonotypes between healthy human individuals. The method was immunoSEQ multiplex PCR; TCRdb's version includes in-frame clones alone and lacks a portion of them. The data contain roughly 640,000 clones, 74% of them singletons. Sequencing used memory CD4+ T cells sorted from blood. Subset indicated: CD45RA-negative fraction. These receptors all come from a woman aged 25-40 years in good health.

This clone occurred many times. The sample contains more than one DNA sequence encoding this CDR3. This chain links TRBV5-1 with TRBJ2-1, with a tentative D call TRBD1 (5 bases). Germline V gene lookup returns CDR1 SGHRS and CDR2 YFSETQ. The V gene lost 3 bases and the J gene lost 0 bases, with 10 bases spanning the gap. There are 15 residues in the CDR3. CDR3 residues: CASSSDSSSYNEQFF. The CDR3 nucleotides are TGCGCCAGCAGCTCCGACAGTAGCTCCTACAATGAGCAGTTCTTC. The complete variable domain, with remaining parts taken from reference TRBV5-1 and TRBJ2-1, reads KAGVTQTPRYLIKTRGQQVTLSCSPISGHRSVSWYQQTPGQGLQFLFEYFSETQRNKGNFPGRFSGRQFSNSRSEMNVSTLELGDSALYLCASSSDSSSYNEQFFGPGTRLTVL.

The chain links TRBV6-1 to TRBJ1-1, with D perhaps TRBD1 (5 bases). This CDR3 contains 13 residues. Germline values: CDR1 MNHNS, CDR2 SASEGT. The ends were cut back, 2 bases at V and 3 bases at J, with 7 bases in the middle. The CDR3: CASSELGDTEAFF. The CDR3 DNA sequence: TGTGCCAGCAGTGAACTGGGGGACACTGAAGCTTTCTTT.

This clone showed up just a few times. The chain joins TRBV28 to TRBJ1-4; D is unresolved. V was shortened by 6 bases and J by 8 bases, with 4 bases between the two germline ends. Germline V gives CDR1 MDHEN, CDR2 SYDVKM. CDR3 length: 10 residues. The CDR3 loop is CASRQEKLFF. The CDR3 region has the DNA TGTGCCAGCAGACAGGAAAAACTGTTTTTT.

With respect to this clone: Within the sample, other DNA sequences also encode this same CDR3. The CDR3 nucleotides are TGTGCCAGTAGTATCCCGGGGGCCTACGAGCAGTACTTC. Translated, it gives CASSIPGAYEQYF. The genes are TRBV19 and TRBJ2-7; possibly TRBD2 for D (6 bases). The CDR3 extends over 13 amino acids. Trimming shortened V by 3 bases and J by 2 bases, and 8 bases separated the two germline ends. Looked up from germline, CDR1 is LNHDA and CDR2 is SQIVND (reference sequence). Variable domain in full (rest from reference TRBV19 and TRBJ2-7): DGGITQSPKYLFRKEGQNVTLSCEQNLNHDAMYWYRQDPGQGLRLIYYSQIVNDFQKGDIAEGYSVSREKKESFPLTVTSAQKNPTAFYLCASSIPGAYEQYFGPGTRLTVT.

J is TRBJ2-1 and V is TRBV7-2; no clear D gene. The CDR3 spans 13 residues. Germline V gene lookup returns CDR1 SGHTA and CDR2 FQGNSA. The germline V and J ends were trimmed by 1 base and 10 bases, with 11 bases remaining between them. The CDR3, as DNA: TGTGCCAGCAGCTTAGAAAGAGTTCGAGAGCAGTTCTTC. Encoded protein: CASSLERVREQFF.

The chain carries TRBV2 and TRBJ1-4; the D gene is possibly TRBD1 (6 bases). V gave up 8 bases and J gave up 8 bases, with 15 bases separating them. CDR3 size: 13 residues. Germline V CDR1 and CDR2: SNHLY, FYNNEI. DNA for the CDR3: TGTGCCAGCTCACCGGGGGCCTGGGAAAAACTGTTTTTT. This gives the protein CASSPGAWEKLFF.

The chain links TRBV11-2 to TRBJ2-1; D may be TRBD2 (6 bases). Germline V gives CDR1 SGHAT, CDR2 FQNNGV. The CDR3 is made up of 15 amino acids. With 3 bases removed from V and 3 bases from J, the gap between germline ends came to 12 bases. CDR3 loop: CASSFGGKNYNEQFF. The CDR3 nucleotides read TGTGCCAGCAGCTTTGGAGGGAAAAACTACAATGAGCAGTTCTTC.

This clone was recorded a few times. The same CDR3 also results from other DNA sequences found in this sample. The CDR3 spells CASSLQGDTQYF. The CDR3 coding sequence is TGTGCCAGCAGTTTACAGGGAGATACGCAGTATTTT. The chain employs TRBV28 and TRBJ2-3; maybe TRBD1 (5 bases). CDR3 length: 12 amino acids. Looked up from germline, CDR1 is MDHEN and CDR2 is SYDVKM. The germline V and J ends were trimmed by 2 bases and 5 bases, with 5 bases remaining between them.

This clone was counted once. The V gene is TRBV2, the J gene TRBJ2-7; 7 positions agree with TRBD1. V dropped 5 bases and J dropped 2; count of bases not matched to a gene: 6. CDR3 size: 14 residues. Germline V gives CDR1 SNHLY, CDR2 FYNNEI. CDR3 bases: TGTGCCAGCAGTCCCCGGGACAGACCCTACGAGCAGTACTTC. This encodes CASSPRDRPYEQYF.

This chain links TRBV19 with TRBJ2-6; possibly TRBD1 for D (5 bases). The CDR3 has 15 residues. Germline V gene sequence: CDR1 LNHDA, CDR2 SQIVND (reference sequence). V lost 4 bases to trimming and J lost 4 bases, with 11 bases between them. The chain's CDR3 is CASSNAGYGANVLTF. For the CDR3, the DNA is TGTGCCAGTAGTAATGCAGGGTACGGGGCCAACGTCCTGACTTTC.

Notes on this clone: Within the sample, other DNA sequences also encode this same CDR3. The chain couples TRBV9 to TRBJ2-3; 8 bases fit TRBD2. Germline trimming cut 0 bases from V and 1 base from J; bases unmatched to any gene: 1. CDR3 length: 15 amino acids. The V gene's germline CDR1 is SGDLS and CDR2 YYNGEE. The CDR3 DNA reads as TGTGCCAGCAGCGTAGGGACTAGCCGCACAGATACGCAGTATTTT. Protein: CASSVGTSRTDTQYF.

This clone was detected a few times. The CDR3 sequence is CASSIGQGSNTGELFF. The CDR3 nucleotides are TGCGCCAGCAGCATCGGACAGGGGAGTAACACCGGGGAGCTGTTTTTT. This chain links TRBV5-1 with TRBJ2-2, with TRBD1 matching 9 bases. The V segment lost 4 bases and the J segment 2 bases; nucleotides outside the gene matches: 6. The CDR3 runs 16 residues. Germline lookup yields CDR1 SGHRS and CDR2 YFSETQ.

In the case of this clone: This specimen includes other DNA sequences encoding the same CDR3. In DNA form, the CDR3 reads TGTGCCAGCTCACCACCGGGACGGAGCACAGATACGCAGTATTTT. Its protein is CASSPPGRSTDTQYF. The V call is TRBV18, the J call TRBJ2-3; tentatively, D is TRBD1 or TRBD2 (5 bases each). The CDR3 has 15 amino acids. CDR1 and CDR2 (germline): KGHSH, LQKENI. The V end was cut by 0 bases, the J end by 0 bases, with 7 bases between.

The chain couples TRBV5-8 to TRBJ2-7, with TRBD2 identical over 7 bases. Unmatched junction bases numbered 16, after V lost 0 bases and J lost 7 bases. Germline assignment: CDR1 SGHTS and CDR2 YDEGEE. The CDR3 sequence is 17 residues long. The CDR3 spells CASSLGSLAAGSGEQYF. The CDR3 nucleotides are TGTGCCAGCAGCTTGGGAAGTCTAGCGGCCGGCTCCGGGGAGCAGTACTTC.

This clone was recorded only once. CDR3 in amino acids: CASSLYLQNYEQYF. As DNA, the CDR3 is TGTGCCAGCAGCTTATATTTACAAAACTACGAGCAGTACTTC. The V call is TRBV7-2, the J call TRBJ2-7, with D unresolved. Trimming took 2 bases from V and 3 from J, leaving 11 bases between them. The V gene's germline CDR1 is SGHTA and CDR2 FQGNSA. The CDR3 runs to 14 residues.

The CDR3, as DNA: TGTGCCAGCAGCAAAGTTCGGGGGCGGAACGGCGCCTACGAGCAGTACTTC. As protein: CASSKVRGRNGAYEQYF. The genes are TRBV21-1 and TRBJ2-7. TRBV21-1 is annotated as a pseudogene. The CDR3 runs to 17 residues.

V and J are TRBV27 and TRBJ2-4; TRBD2 aligns across 12 bases. CDR1 MNHEY and CDR2 SMNVEV come from the germline V gene (reference sequence). J lost 6 bases, V lost 6 bases, and 9 bases had no gene match. This CDR3 contains 16 residues. Here the CDR3 reads CASSLGLAGSLNIQYF. Written as DNA, the CDR3 is TGTGCCAGCAGCCTCGGACTAGCGGGATCCCTAAACATTCAGTACTTC.